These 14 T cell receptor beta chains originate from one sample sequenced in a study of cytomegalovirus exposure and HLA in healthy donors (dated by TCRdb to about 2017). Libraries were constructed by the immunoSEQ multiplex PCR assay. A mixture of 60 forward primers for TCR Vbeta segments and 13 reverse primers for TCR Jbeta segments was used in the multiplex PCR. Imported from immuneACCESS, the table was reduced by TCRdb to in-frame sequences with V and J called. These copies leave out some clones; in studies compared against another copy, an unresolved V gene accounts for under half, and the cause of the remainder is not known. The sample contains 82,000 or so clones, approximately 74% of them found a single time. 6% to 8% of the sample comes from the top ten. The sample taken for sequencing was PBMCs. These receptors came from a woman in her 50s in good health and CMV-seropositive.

The CDR3 DNA sequence: TGTGCCTGGAAGTATGCGGACAGTACCTACGAGCAGTACTTC. It specifies CAWKYADSTYEQYF. The chain uses TRBV30 and TRBJ2-7; tentatively, D is TRBD1 (6 bases). Germline V gene sequence: CDR1 GTSNPN, CDR2 SVGIG (reference sequence). CDR3 size: 14 residues. The V end was cut by 4 bases, the J end by 2 bases, with 15 bases between.

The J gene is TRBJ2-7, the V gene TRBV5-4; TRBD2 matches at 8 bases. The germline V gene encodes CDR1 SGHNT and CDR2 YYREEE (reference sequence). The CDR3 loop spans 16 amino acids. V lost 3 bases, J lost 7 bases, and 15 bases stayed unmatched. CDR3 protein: CASSSGTRGGGGEQYF. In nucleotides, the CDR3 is TGTGCCAGCAGCTCCGGGACTAGGGGAGGTGGGGGAGAGCAGTACTTC.

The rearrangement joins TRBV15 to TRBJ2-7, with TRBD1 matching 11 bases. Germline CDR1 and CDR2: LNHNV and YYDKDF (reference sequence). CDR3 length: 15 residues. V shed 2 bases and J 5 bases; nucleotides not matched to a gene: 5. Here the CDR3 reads CATSRPGQGANEQYF. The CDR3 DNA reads TGTGCCACCAGCAGACCCGGACAGGGGGCGAACGAGCAGTACTTC. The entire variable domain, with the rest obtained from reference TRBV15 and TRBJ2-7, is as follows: DAMVIQNPRYQVTQFGKPVTLSCSQTLNHNVMYWYQQKSSQAPKLLFHYYDKDFNNEADTPDNFQSRRPNTSFCFLDIRSPGLGDTAMYLCATSRPGQGANEQYFGPGTRLTVT.

Here the CDR3 DNA reads TGTGCCAGCAGTGAACCCGGGGTTGGTTATGGCTACACCTTC. The encoded protein is CASSEPGVGYGYTF. This rearrangement joins TRBV25-1 to TRBJ1-2, with D hard to call. The germline V gene encodes CDR1 MGHDK and CDR2 SYGVNS. The CDR3 spans 14 residues. The V gene lost 2 bases and the J gene lost 5 bases, with 12 bases spanning the gap.

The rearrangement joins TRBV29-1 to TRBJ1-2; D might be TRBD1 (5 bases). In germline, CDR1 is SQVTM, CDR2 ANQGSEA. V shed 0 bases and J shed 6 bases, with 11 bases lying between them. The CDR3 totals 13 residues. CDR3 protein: CSVEEGQFNGYTF. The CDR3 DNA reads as TGCAGCGTTGAAGAGGGGCAGTTCAATGGCTACACCTTC. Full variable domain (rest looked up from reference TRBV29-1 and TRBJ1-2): SAVISQKPSRDICQRGTSLTIQCQVDSQVTMMFWYRQQPGQSLTLIATANQGSEATYESGFVIDKFPISRPNLTFSTLTVSNMSPEDSSIYLCSVEEGQFNGYTFGSGTRLTVV.

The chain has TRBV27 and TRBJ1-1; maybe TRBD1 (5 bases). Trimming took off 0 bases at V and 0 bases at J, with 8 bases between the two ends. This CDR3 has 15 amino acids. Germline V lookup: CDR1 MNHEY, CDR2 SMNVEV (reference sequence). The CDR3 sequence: CASSLSPGMNTEAFF. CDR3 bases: TGTGCCAGCAGTTTATCCCCAGGGATGAACACTGAAGCTTTCTTT.

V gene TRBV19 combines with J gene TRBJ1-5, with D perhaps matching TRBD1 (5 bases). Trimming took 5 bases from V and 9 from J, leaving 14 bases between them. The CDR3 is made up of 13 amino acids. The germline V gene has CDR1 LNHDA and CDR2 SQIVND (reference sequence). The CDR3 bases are TGTGCCAGTAGTCGGGAGAGGGGCCGGCCCCAGCATTTT. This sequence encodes CASSRERGRPQHF. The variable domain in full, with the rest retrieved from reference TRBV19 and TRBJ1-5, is DGGITQSPKYLFRKEGQNVTLSCEQNLNHDAMYWYRQDPGQGLRLIYYSQIVNDFQKGDIAEGYSVSREKKESFPLTVTSAQKNPTAFYLCASSRERGRPQHFGDGTRLSIL.

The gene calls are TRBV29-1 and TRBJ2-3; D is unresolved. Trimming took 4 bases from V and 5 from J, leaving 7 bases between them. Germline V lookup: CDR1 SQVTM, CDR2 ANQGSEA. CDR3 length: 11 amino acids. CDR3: CSVGVRDTQYF. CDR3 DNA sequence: TGCAGCGTTGGAGTCCGAGATACGCAGTATTTT.

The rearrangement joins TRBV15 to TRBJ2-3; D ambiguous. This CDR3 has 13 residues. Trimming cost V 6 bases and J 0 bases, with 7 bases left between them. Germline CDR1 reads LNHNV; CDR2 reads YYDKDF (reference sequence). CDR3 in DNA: TGTGCCACCAGGCGCCCAAGCACAGATACGCAGTATTTT. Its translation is CATRRPSTDTQYF.

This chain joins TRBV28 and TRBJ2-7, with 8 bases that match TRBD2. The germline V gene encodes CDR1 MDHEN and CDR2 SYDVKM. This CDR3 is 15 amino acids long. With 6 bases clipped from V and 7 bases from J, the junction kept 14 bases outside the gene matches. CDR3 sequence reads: CASSLSGAAPTEQYF. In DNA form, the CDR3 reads TGTGCCAGCAGCCTTAGCGGGGCCGCACCTACAGAGCAGTACTTC. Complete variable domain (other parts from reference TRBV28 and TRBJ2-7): DVKVTQSSRYLVKRTGEKVFLECVQDMDHENMFWYRQDPGLGLRLIYFSYDVKMKEKGDIPEGYSVSREKKERFSLILESASTNQTSMYLCASSLSGAAPTEQYFGPGTRLTVT.

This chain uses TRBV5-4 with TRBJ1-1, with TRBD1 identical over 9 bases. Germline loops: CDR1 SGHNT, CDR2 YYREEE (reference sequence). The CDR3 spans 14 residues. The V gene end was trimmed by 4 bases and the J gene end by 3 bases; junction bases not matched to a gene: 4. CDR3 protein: CASSPTGGHTEAFF. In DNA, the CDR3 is TGTGCCAGCAGCCCGACAGGGGGGCACACTGAAGCTTTCTTT.

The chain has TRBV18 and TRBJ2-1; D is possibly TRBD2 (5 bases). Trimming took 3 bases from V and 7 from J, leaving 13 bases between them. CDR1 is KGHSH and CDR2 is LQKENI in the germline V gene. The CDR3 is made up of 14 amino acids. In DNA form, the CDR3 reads TGTGCCAGCTCACCTCTAGGACTCGGGAATGAGCAGTTCTTC. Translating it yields CASSPLGLGNEQFF.

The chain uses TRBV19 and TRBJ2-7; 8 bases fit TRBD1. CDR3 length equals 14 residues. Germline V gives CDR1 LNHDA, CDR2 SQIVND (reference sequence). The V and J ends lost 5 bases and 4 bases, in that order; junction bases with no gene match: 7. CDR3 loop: CASSPYGQGYEQYF. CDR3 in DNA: TGTGCCAGTAGTCCATACGGACAGGGATACGAGCAGTACTTC.

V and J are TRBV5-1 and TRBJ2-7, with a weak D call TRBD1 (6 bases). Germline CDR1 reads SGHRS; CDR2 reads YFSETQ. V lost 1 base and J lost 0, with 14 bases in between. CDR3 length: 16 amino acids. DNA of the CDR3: TGCGCCAGCAGCTTGTGGGGGCGACAGAGCTCCTACGAGCAGTACTTC. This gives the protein CASSLWGRQSSYEQYF.